This TCR beta chain came from a study of T cell responses to AZD1222 COVID-19 vaccine. Study in general: Some second doses came at about 4 weeks and others at about 12 weeks; these were pooled.

The repertoire was sequenced with immunoSEQ multiplex PCR; TCRdb's copy has only in-frame clones and lacks some. Altogether roughly 65,000 clones are present, about three quarters being singletons, with the ten largest covering 12%. The CDR3 runs to 16 residues. Deletions cut 1 base from V and 0 bases from J, with 10 bases between. Looked up from germline, CDR1 is LNHDA and CDR2 is SQIVND (reference sequence). The sample here was peripheral blood, taken on day 0 of AZD1222 vaccination. V gene TRBV19 combines with J gene TRBJ1-5; tentatively, D is TRBD1 (5 bases). This sequence originates from an adult in good health. CDR3 coding DNA: TGTGCCAGTAGTATAGGCAGGGACTATAGCAATCAGCCCCAGCATTTT. Residues: CASSIGRDYSNQPQHF.